One sample yielded the 25 T cell receptor beta chains listed below, sequenced in a study of cytomegalovirus exposure and HLA in healthy donors (dated by TCRdb to about 2017). Preparation of the library involved the immunoSEQ multiplex PCR assay. For the multiplex PCR, a mixture combining 60 forward primers for TCR Vbeta segments and 13 reverse primers for TCR Jbeta segments was used. TCRdb retrieved this table from immuneACCESS and kept in-frame rearrangements only. Not all clones are present; in checked studies, unresolved V genes account for under half, and no reason is known for the remainder. Recorded for this sample are around 300,000 clones; about 66% of them occurred a single time. The ten largest make up approximately 2.1% of the sample. The source material was PBMCs. These receptors all come from a female donor in good health and CMV-seronegative.

V usage is TRBV29-1 and J usage is TRBJ2-7; D remains ambiguous. The germline gives CDR1 SQVTM, CDR2 ANQGSEA. The CDR3 runs 13 residues. Trimming removed 2 bases from V and 3 bases from J, with 11 bases in between. This CDR3 reads CSVEWPHNYEQYF. The CDR3 DNA follows: TGCAGCGTTGAATGGCCCCACAACTACGAGCAGTACTTC.

The gene calls are TRBV6-1 and TRBJ2-7; 9 bases line up with TRBD1. There are 15 residues in the CDR3. Losses at the gene ends were 0 bases for V and 2 bases for J; bases not matched to a gene: 2. Germline CDR1 is MNHNS and CDR2 is SASEGT. The CDR3 region has the DNA TGTGCCAGCAGTGAAGCCGGGACAGGGACCTACGAGCAGTACTTC. As protein: CASSEAGTGTYEQYF.

The chain employs TRBV5-6 and TRBJ2-1; 7 bases match TRBD2. Per germline, CDR1 SGHDT and CDR2 YYEEEE. The CDR3 loop spans 17 amino acids. The V and J ends lost 4 bases and 0 bases, in that order; junction bases with no gene match: 10. CDR3 sequence: CASSPFSGGGSYNEQFF. CDR3 nucleotides: TGTGCCAGCAGCCCATTCTCTGGGGGGGGCTCCTACAATGAGCAGTTCTTC.

The chain has TRBV5-1 and TRBJ1-1; D is unresolved. Per the germline V gene, CDR1 is SGHRS and CDR2 is YFSETQ. Between the trimmed V and J ends, which lost 0 bases and 7 bases, there was a span of 13 bases. The CDR3 runs to 14 residues. This CDR3 reads CASSLGVEGREAFF. As DNA, the CDR3 is TGCGCCAGCAGCTTGGGAGTGGAGGGCCGTGAAGCTTTCTTT.

This chain joins TRBV2 and TRBJ1-2, with D unresolved. Between the trimmed V and J ends, which lost 3 bases and 4 bases, there was a span of 12 bases. The CDR3 has 14 residues. Germline CDR1 SNHLY, CDR2 FYNNEI. DNA for the CDR3: TGTGCCAGCAGTGACAGAGGGTACGGCTATGGCTACACCTTC. It codes for CASSDRGYGYGYTF.

CDR3 nucleotide sequence: TGTGCCAGCAGTTTATTGCAGAATTATGGCTACACCTTC. Encoded protein: CASSLLQNYGYTF. J is TRBJ1-2 and V is TRBV28; D not certain. Trimming cost V 1 base and J 5 bases, with 8 bases left between them. This CDR3 spans 13 amino acids. The germline CDR1 and CDR2 sequences are MDHEN and SYDVKM.

This sequence joins TRBV27 and TRBJ2-3; perhaps TRBD2 as D (5 bases). Trimming shortened V by 2 bases and J by 6 bases, and 12 bases separated the two germline ends. The CDR3 is made up of 14 amino acids. Germline loops: CDR1 MNHEY, CDR2 SMNVEV (reference sequence). CDR3 amino acids: CASSLAGWTDTQYF. The CDR3 DNA reads as TGTGCCAGCAGTTTAGCGGGTTGGACGGATACGCAGTATTTT.

The chain links TRBV27 to TRBJ2-2; tentatively, D is TRBD2 (6 bases). V was trimmed by 0 bases and J by 1 base, leaving 9 bases between them. There are 16 residues in the CDR3. Germline CDR1 MNHEY, CDR2 SMNVEV (reference sequence). The CDR3 sequence: CASSLSLAENTGELFF. The CDR3 DNA sequence: TGTGCCAGCAGTTTATCGTTAGCGGAGAACACCGGGGAGCTGTTTTTT.

The rearrangement links TRBV19 to TRBJ1-2; 8 nucleotides match TRBD1. Trimming at V came to 6 bases and at J to 4 bases, leaving 7 bases not matched to a gene. The CDR3 is made up of 14 amino acids. Germline CDR1 and CDR2: LNHDA and SQIVND (reference sequence). CDR3 in amino acids: CASRLSGTGYGYTF. Written as DNA, the CDR3 is TGTGCCAGTAGATTGTCCGGGACAGGCTATGGCTACACCTTC.

J is TRBJ1-3 and V is TRBV5-1; a weak D match, TRBD1 (6 bases). V gave up 4 bases and J gave up 0 bases, with 11 bases separating them. From germline, CDR1 is SGHRS and CDR2 YFSETQ. The CDR3 sequence is 15 residues long. Here the CDR3 DNA reads TGCGCCAGCAGCGTGGACAGCTCCTCTGGAAACACCATATATTTT. It is translated as CASSVDSSSGNTIYF.

This clone was recorded once. V and J are TRBV2 and TRBJ2-7, with TRBD1 identical over 7 bases. Per the germline V gene, CDR1 is SNHLY and CDR2 is FYNNEI. The CDR3 totals 13 residues. The J segment lost 3 bases and the V segment lost 3 bases, leaving 2 bases of the junction unmatched. The DNA of the CDR3 is TGTGCCAGCAGTGAGCACAGGGGCTACGAGCAGTACTTC. As protein: CASSEHRGYEQYF.

CDR3 DNA: TGCGCCAGCAAATCCATCCGGGGGTCAACTGAAGCTTTCTTT. Protein sequence: CASKSIRGSTEAFF. The chain carries TRBV5-1 and TRBJ1-1; tentatively, D is TRBD1 (5 bases). The CDR3 loop spans 14 amino acids. CDR1 and CDR2 (germline): SGHRS, YFSETQ. The germline V and J ends were trimmed by 6 bases and 5 bases, with 17 bases remaining between them.

The chain joins TRBV10-1 to TRBJ1-1, with D uncertain. Trimming stripped 0 bases from V and 1 base from J, with 9 bases between. In germline, CDR1 is WNHNN, CDR2 SYGVQD (reference sequence). This CDR3 spans 15 amino acids. CDR3 sequence (DNA): TGCGCCAGCAGTGAGTCGGGCCTCGGGAACACTGAAGCTTTCTTT. This gives the protein CASSESGLGNTEAFF.

The sample holds one count of this clone. The chain recombines TRBV6-1 with TRBJ2-3; no clear D. CDR3 length: 14 amino acids. The V end lost 5 bases, the J end lost 3 bases, and 12 bases lay between the germline ends. Germline loops: CDR1 MNHNS, CDR2 SASEGT. The CDR3 spells CASSNWAATDTQYF. The CDR3 DNA follows: TGTGCCAGCAGTAATTGGGCCGCGACAGATACGCAGTATTTT.

The chain uses TRBV19 and TRBJ2-7; D might be TRBD2 (6 bases). V was shortened by 7 bases and J by 2 bases, with 18 bases between the two germline ends. The germline V gene encodes CDR1 LNHDA and CDR2 SQIVND (reference sequence). The CDR3 runs 15 residues. In DNA form, the CDR3 reads TGTGCCAGTACCTTAAAGTTCGGGACTCCCTACGAGCAGTACTTC. The encoded protein is CASTLKFGTPYEQYF.

V usage is TRBV23-1 and J usage is TRBJ1-3; D not certain. TRBV23-1 is an ORF, and what it does is uncertain. Trimming stripped 8 bases from V and 0 bases from J, with 11 bases between. The CDR3 loop spans 14 amino acids. The CDR3 nucleotides read TGCGCCAGCGGAGACGGTTCCTCTGGAAACACCATATATTTT. As protein: CASGDGSSGNTIYF.

The chain links TRBV11-3 to TRBJ1-3; TRBD1 matches at 7 bases. The trim removed 5 bases at V and 1 base at J, leaving 11 bases unmatched. This CDR3 is 17 amino acids long. The germline V gene has CDR1 SGHNT and CDR2 YENEEA. CDR3 DNA sequence: TGTGCCAGCAGCCTGCCCGTCAGCAGGGGGTCTGGAAACACCATATATTTT. Translating it yields CASSLPVSRGSGNTIYF.

This chain uses TRBV18 with TRBJ1-4, with 11 bases fitting TRBD1. Germline assignment: CDR1 KGHSH and CDR2 LQKENI. The CDR3 is made up of 15 amino acids. Unmatched junction bases numbered 4, after V lost 3 bases and J lost 7 bases. The CDR3 nucleotides read TGTGCCAGCTCACCCGGGACAGGGGGAGGTGAAAAACTGTTTTTT. This codes for CASSPGTGGGEKLFF.

The chain carries TRBV30 and TRBJ1-1; D uncertain. Germline loops: CDR1 GTSNPN, CDR2 SVGIG (reference sequence). The CDR3 is made up of 11 amino acids. The V end was cut by 4 bases, the J end by 11 bases, with 14 bases between. The CDR3 bases are TGTGCCTGGATCCTGGGCCCGCCGGCTTTCTTT. Translation gives CAWILGPPAFF.

In its sample, this clone was seen once. This CDR3 reads CASSASGGRGDQTQYF. Written as DNA, the CDR3 is TGTGCCAGCAGTGCGAGTGGAGGGAGGGGGGATCAGACCCAGTACTTC. This chain uses TRBV2 with TRBJ2-5; a weak D match, TRBD2 (7 bases). The CDR3 is made up of 16 amino acids. Trimming cost V 4 bases and J 6 bases, with 21 bases left between them. Germline lookup yields CDR1 SNHLY and CDR2 FYNNEI.

The chain employs TRBV11-3 and TRBJ2-6; D ambiguous. With 1 base removed from V and 0 bases from J, the gap between germline ends came to 4 bases. The CDR3 runs 15 residues. Germline assignment: CDR1 SGHNT and CDR2 YENEEA. The CDR3, as DNA: TGTGCCAGCAGCTTAGGTCGCTCTGGGGCCAACGTCCTGACTTTC. This encodes CASSLGRSGANVLTF.

As DNA, the CDR3 is TGTGCCAGCAGAAGTTTAGGGGGAAGGGCCCCCTCCTACGAGCAGTACTTC. Translation gives CASRSLGGRAPSYEQYF. This chain uses TRBV28 with TRBJ2-7, with D perhaps TRBD1 (6 bases). The V end was cut by 6 bases, the J end by 0 bases, with 21 bases between. The CDR3 has 17 amino acids. The germline V gene has CDR1 MDHEN and CDR2 SYDVKM.

V and J are TRBV9 and TRBJ2-7, with TRBD2 identical over 8 bases. The germline CDR1 and CDR2 sequences are SGDLS and YYNGEE. The CDR3 covers 17 residues. The trim removed 4 bases at V and 5 bases at J, leaving 17 bases unmatched. The CDR3 protein is CASSRFPERGQGHEQYF. The DNA for the CDR3 is TGTGCCAGCAGCCGCTTCCCCGAGCGGGGGCAAGGGCACGAGCAGTACTTC.

This chain uses TRBV2 with TRBJ1-2; D not certain. The CDR3 sequence is 13 residues long. Trimming removed 6 bases at V and 4 bases at J, with 12 bases between. Germline V lookup: CDR1 SNHLY, CDR2 FYNNEI. As DNA, the CDR3 is TGTGCCAGCAGGATGGTAGTGATCTATGGCTACACCTTC. This sequence encodes CASRMVVIYGYTF.

This clone came up a few times. This chain connects TRBV11-3 to TRBJ1-2; 10 nucleotides match TRBD1. The CDR3 loop spans 13 amino acids. CDR1 is SGHNT and CDR2 is YENEEA in the germline V gene. The junction had 5 bases not matched to a gene; V was cut back by 5 bases and J by 8 bases. For the CDR3, the DNA is TGTGCCAGCAGCCCCGGGACAGGGGAGGGCTACACCTTC. Amino acid sequence: CASSPGTGEGYTF.